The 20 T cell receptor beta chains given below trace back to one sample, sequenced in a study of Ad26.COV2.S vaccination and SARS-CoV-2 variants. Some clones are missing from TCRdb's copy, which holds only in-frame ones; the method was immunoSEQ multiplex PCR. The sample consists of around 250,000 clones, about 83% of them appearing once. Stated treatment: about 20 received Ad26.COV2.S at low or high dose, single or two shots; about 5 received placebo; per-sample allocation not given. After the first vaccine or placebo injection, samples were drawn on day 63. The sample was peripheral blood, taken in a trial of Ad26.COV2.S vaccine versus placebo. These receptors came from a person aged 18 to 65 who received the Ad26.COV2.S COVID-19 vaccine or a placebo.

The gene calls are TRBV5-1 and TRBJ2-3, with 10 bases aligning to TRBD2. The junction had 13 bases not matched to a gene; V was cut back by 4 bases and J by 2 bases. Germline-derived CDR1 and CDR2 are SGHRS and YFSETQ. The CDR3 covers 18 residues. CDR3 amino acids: CASSPFKIAGGVTDTQYF. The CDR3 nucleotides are TGCGCCAGCAGCCCCTTCAAAATAGCGGGGGGTGTCACAGATACGCAGTATTTT.

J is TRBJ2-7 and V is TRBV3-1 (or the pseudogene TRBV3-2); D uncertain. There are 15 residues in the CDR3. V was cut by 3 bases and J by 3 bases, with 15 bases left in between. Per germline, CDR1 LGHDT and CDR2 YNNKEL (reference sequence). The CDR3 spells CASSHPGRLGYEQYF. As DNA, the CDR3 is TGTGCCAGCAGCCATCCGGGTAGGTTGGGCTACGAGCAGTACTTC.

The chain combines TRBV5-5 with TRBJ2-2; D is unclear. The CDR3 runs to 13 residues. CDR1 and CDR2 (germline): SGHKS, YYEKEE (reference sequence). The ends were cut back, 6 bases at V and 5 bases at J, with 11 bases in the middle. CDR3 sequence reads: CASTPVGTGELFF. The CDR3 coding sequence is TGTGCCAGCACCCCTGTCGGTACCGGGGAGCTGTTTTTT.

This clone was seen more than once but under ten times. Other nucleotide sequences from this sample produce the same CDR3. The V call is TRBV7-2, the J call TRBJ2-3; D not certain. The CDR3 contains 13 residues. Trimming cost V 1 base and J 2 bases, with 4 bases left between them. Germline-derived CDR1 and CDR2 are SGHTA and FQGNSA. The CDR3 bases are TGTGCCAGCAGCTTAGATAACACAGATACGCAGTATTTT. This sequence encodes CASSLDNTDTQYF.

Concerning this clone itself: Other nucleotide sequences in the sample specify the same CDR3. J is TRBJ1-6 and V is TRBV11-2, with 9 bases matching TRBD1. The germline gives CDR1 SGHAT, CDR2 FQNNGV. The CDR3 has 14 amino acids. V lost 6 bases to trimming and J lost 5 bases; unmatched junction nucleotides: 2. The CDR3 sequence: CASSRTGDNSPLHF. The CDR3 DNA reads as TGTGCCAGCAGTAGGACAGGGGATAATTCACCCCTCCACTTT.

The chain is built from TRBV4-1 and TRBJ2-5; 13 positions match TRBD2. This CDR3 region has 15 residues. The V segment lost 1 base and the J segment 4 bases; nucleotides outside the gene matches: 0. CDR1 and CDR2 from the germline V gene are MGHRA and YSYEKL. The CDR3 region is CASSQGTSGRETQYF. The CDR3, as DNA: TGCGCCAGCAGCCAAGGGACTAGCGGGAGAGAGACCCAGTACTTC.

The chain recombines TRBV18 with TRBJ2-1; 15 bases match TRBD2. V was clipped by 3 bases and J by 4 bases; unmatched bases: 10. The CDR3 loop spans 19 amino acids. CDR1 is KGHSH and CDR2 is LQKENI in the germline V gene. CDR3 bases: TGTGCCAGCTCACCTTCGGGACTAGCGGGAGGTTCCCTTTACAATGAGCAGTTCTTC. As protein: CASSPSGLAGGSLYNEQFF.

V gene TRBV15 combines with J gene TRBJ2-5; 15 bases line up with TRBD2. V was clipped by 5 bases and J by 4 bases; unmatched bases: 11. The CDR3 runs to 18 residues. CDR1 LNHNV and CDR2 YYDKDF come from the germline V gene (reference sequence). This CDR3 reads CATSSPLGLAGGRETQYF. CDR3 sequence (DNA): TGTGCCACCAGCTCCCCTCTCGGACTAGCGGGAGGGAGAGAGACCCAGTACTTC.

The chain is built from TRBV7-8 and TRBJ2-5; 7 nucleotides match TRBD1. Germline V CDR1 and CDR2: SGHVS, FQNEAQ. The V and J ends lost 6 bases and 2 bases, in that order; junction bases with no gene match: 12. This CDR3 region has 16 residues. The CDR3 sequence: CASRPTGVRIQETQYF. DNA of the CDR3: TGTGCCAGCAGGCCAACAGGGGTACGGATTCAAGAGACCCAGTACTTC. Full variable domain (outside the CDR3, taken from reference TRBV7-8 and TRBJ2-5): GAGVSQSPRYKVAKRGQDVALRCDPISGHVSLFWYQQALGQGPEFLTYFQNEAQLDKSGLPSDRFFAERPEGSVSTLKIQRTQQEDSAVYLCASRPTGVRIQETQYFGPGTRLLVL.

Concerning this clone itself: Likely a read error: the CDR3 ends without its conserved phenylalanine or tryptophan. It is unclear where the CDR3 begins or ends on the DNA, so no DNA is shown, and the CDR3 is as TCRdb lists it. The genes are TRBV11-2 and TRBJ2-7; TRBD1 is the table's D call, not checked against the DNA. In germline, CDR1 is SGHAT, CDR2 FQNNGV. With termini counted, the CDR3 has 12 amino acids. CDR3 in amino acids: CASNNPKTGESY.

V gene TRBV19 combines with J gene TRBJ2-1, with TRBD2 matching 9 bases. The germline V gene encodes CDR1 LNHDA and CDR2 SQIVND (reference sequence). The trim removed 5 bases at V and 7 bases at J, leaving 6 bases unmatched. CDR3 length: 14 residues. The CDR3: CASSGGLARNEQFF. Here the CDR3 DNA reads TGTGCCAGTAGTGGGGGACTAGCCAGGAATGAGCAGTTCTTC.

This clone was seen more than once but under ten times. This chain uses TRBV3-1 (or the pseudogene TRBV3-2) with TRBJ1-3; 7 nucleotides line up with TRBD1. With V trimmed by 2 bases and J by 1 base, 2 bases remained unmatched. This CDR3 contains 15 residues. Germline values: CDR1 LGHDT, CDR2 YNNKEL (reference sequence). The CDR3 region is CASSQRGRSGNTIYF. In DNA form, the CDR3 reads TGTGCCAGCAGCCAAAGGGGGCGGTCTGGAAACACCATATATTTT.

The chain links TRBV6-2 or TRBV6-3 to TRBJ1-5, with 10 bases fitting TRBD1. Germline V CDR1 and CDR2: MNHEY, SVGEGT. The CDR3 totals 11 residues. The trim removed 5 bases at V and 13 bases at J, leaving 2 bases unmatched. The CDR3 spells CASSRQGAQHF. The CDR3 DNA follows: TGTGCCAGCAGTCGACAGGGGGCGCAGCATTTT.

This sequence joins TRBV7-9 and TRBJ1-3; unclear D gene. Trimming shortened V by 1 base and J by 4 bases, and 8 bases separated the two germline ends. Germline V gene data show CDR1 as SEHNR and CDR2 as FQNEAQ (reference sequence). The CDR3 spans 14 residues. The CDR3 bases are TGTGCCAGCAGCTTAGTCCATGCGGGAAACACCATATATTTT. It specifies CASSLVHAGNTIYF.

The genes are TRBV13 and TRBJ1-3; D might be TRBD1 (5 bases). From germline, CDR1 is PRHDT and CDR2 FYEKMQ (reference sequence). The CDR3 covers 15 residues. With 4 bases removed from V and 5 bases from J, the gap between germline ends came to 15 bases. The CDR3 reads CASSSPGRARNTIYF. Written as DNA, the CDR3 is TGTGCCAGCAGCTCTCCGGGACGCGCCCGAAACACCATATATTTT.

This chain's CDR3 is CASSFRQDGEQYV. The CDR3 coding sequence is TGTGCCAGCAGTTTCCGACAGGACGGCGAGCAGTACGTC. The rearrangement uses TRBV6-2 or TRBV6-3 and TRBJ2-7, with D perhaps TRBD1 (6 bases). Germline V gene sequence: CDR1 MNHEY, CDR2 SVGEGT. The CDR3 runs to 13 residues. V dropped 4 bases and J dropped 6 bases, with 13 bases sitting between them.

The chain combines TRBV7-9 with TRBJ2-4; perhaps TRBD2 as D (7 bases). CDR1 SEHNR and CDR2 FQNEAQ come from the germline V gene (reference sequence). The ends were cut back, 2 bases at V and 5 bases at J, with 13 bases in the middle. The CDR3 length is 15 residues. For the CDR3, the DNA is TGTGCCAGCAGCTTATTTCGGGGGGCGGAAAACATTCAGTACTTC. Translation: CASSLFRGAENIQYF.

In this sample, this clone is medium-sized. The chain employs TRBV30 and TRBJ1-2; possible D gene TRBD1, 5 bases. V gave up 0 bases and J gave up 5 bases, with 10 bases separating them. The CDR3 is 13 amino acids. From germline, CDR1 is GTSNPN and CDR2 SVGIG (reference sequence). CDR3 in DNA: TGTGCCTGGAGTGTAGAGTGGGGGTATGGCTACACCTTC. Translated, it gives CAWSVEWGYGYTF.

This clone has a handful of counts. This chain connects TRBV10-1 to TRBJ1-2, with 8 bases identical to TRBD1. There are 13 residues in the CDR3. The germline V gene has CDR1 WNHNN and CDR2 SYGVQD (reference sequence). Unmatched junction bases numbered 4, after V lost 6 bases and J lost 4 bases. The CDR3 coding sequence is TGCGCCAGCAGAAGGGACAGGAGCTATGGCTACACCTTC. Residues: CASRRDRSYGYTF.

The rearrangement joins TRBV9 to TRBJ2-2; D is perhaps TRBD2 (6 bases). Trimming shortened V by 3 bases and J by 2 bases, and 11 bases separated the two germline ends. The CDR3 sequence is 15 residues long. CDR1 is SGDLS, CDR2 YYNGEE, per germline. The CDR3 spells CASSAIAGNTGELFF. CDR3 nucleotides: TGTGCCAGCAGCGCCATCGCGGGAAACACCGGGGAGCTGTTTTTT.